This T cell receptor (beta chain) was observed in a study of blood T cell repertoires in COVID-19. Across the study: From the United States, Italy and Spain came samples of acute and convalescent COVID-19.

As originally analysed: Amplification of reference gene primers provided the estimated nucleated cell counts. Assay used: immunoSEQ multiplex PCR; TCRdb lists only in-frame clones, some missing. The DNA was the basis for D and trimming; V, J and clone size are from that table. The top ten hold about 1.3% of the sample, which has 210,000 or so clones, just over 90% seen once. This CDR3 has 14 residues. V trimming: 6 bases; J trimming: 4 bases; junction bases outside the gene matches: 6. CDR1 and CDR2 (germline): MNHEY, SVGAGI. Input material: peripheral blood. This TCR was sampled from a man aged 30-40 years with acute or convalescent COVID-19. The chain links TRBV6-5 to TRBJ1-1; TRBD1 aligns across 9 bases. The chain's CDR3 is CASSQDRGVTEAFF. CDR3 DNA sequence: TGTGCCAGCAGCCAAGACAGGGGGGTCACTGAAGCTTTCTTT.